The 6 T cell receptor beta chains below all came from one sample that was sequenced in a study of blood T cell repertoires in COVID-19 (dated by TCRdb to the early 2020s). The method was the immunoSEQ multiplex PCR assay. Held by TCRdb, this immuneACCESS table contains in-frame sequences only and omits some clones. Under half of the omission traces to an unresolved V gene where checked; the cause of the rest is unknown. The sample table holds over 200,000 clones, of which about 88% were seen once. Together, the top ten hold 3.5% to 4.5% of the sample. Sequencing was performed on peripheral blood. The receptor set was obtained from a man aged 55 to 70 who had recovered from COVID-19.

J is TRBJ2-1 and V is TRBV7-3; tentatively, D is TRBD2 (6 bases). CDR3 length equals 18 residues. V dropped 1 base and J dropped 8 bases, with 24 bases sitting between them. CDR1 is SGHTA and CDR2 is FQGTGA in the germline V gene. CDR3 in DNA: TGTGCCAGCAGCTTAAGGGGTGACGGGGGTAGCAAGTTTCATGAGCAGTTCTTC. As protein: CASSLRGDGGSKFHEQFF.

The V call is TRBV9, the J call TRBJ2-4, with 8 bases that match TRBD2. Looked up from germline, CDR1 is SGDLS and CDR2 is YYNGEE. This CDR3 is built from 15 residues. The V and J ends lost 0 bases and 5 bases, in that order; junction bases with no gene match: 4. The CDR3 here is CASSVGAGGENIQYF. The CDR3 region has the DNA TGTGCCAGCAGCGTAGGAGCCGGGGGGGAAAACATTCAGTACTTC.

The chain is built from TRBV5-1 and TRBJ1-1, with D perhaps matching TRBD1 (6 bases). The germline V gene encodes CDR1 SGHRS and CDR2 YFSETQ. V was trimmed by 5 bases and J by 1 base, leaving 9 bases between them. This CDR3 comprises 13 residues. The CDR3 sequence is CASRKGENTEAFF. The CDR3 coding sequence is TGCGCCAGCAGGAAGGGGGAGAACACTGAAGCTTTCTTT. Complete variable domain (other parts from reference TRBV5-1 and TRBJ1-1): KAGVTQTPRYLIKTRGQQVTLSCSPISGHRSVSWYQQTPGQGLQFLFEYFSETQRNKGNFPGRFSGRQFSNSRSEMNVSTLELGDSALYLCASRKGENTEAFFGQGTRLTVV.

The chain carries TRBV5-6 and TRBJ2-7, with 10 nucleotides matching TRBD1. Germline CDR1 and CDR2: SGHDT and YYEEEE. The CDR3 has 14 residues. J was trimmed by 2 bases and V by 4 bases; bases with no gene match: 3. CDR3 coding DNA: TGTGCCAGCAGCCCTGGACAGGGGGCCTACGAGCAGTACTTC. Its translation: CASSPGQGAYEQYF.

The chain uses TRBV11-2 and TRBJ2-5; TRBD2 matches 7 bases. The CDR3 contains 15 residues. V was pared by 0 bases and J by 5 bases, with 6 bases of the junction left unmatched. Looked up from germline, CDR1 is SGHAT and CDR2 is FQNNGV. The CDR3 is CASSLDAGLMETQYF. For the CDR3, the DNA is TGTGCCAGCAGCTTAGACGCGGGACTAATGGAGACCCAGTACTTC.

The chain couples TRBV6-1 to TRBJ1-4, with no clear D. The length of the CDR3 is 16 residues. Germline V gene sequence: CDR1 MNHNS, CDR2 SASEGT. Trimming took off 4 bases at V and 1 base at J, with 13 bases between the two ends. CDR3 sequence: CASSGGTYLTNEKLFF. The DNA for the CDR3 is TGTGCCAGCAGTGGAGGCACTTACTTAACTAATGAAAAACTGTTTTTT.